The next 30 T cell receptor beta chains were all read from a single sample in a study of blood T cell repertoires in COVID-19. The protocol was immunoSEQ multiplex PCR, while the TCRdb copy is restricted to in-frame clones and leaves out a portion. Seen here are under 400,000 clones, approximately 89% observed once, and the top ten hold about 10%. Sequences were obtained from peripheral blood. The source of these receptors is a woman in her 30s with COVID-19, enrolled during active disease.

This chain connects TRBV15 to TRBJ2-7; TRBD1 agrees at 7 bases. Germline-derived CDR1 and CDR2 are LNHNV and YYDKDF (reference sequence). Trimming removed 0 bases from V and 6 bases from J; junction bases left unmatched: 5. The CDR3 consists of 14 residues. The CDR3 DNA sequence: TGTGCCACCAGCAGAGAACAGGGGAGTGCCGAGCAGTACTTC. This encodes CATSREQGSAEQYF.

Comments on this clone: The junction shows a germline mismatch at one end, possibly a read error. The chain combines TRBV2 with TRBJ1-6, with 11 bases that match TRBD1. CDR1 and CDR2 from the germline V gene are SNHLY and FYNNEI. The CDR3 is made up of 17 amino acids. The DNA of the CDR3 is TGTGCCAGCAGGGAAGATGAGGGACAGGGGGTTACTTCACCCCTCCACTTT. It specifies CASREDEGQGVTSPLHF.

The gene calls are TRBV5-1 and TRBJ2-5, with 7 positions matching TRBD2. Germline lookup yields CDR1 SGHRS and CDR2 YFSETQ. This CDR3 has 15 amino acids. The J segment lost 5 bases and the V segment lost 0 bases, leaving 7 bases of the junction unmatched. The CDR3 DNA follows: TGCGCCAGCAGCTTGGGCTCGGGAGGTGTGGAGACCCAGTACTTC. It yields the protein CASSLGSGGVETQYF.

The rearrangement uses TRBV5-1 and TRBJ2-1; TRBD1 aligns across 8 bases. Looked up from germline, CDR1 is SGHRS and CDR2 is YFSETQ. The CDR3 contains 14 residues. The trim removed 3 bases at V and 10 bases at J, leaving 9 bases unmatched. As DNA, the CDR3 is TGCGCCAGCAGCTGGGGACAGGCCTCAGGAGAGCAGTTCTTC. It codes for CASSWGQASGEQFF.

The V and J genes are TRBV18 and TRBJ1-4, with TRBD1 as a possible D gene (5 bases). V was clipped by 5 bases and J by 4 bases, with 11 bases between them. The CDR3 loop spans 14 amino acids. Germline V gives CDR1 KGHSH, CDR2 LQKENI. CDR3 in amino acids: CASSADRVNEKLFF. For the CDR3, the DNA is TGTGCCAGCTCAGCCGACAGAGTTAATGAAAAACTGTTTTTT.

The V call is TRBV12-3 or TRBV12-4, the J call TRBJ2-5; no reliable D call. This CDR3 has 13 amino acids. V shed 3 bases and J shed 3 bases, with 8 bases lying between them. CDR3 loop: CASSFKREETQYF. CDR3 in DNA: TGTGCCAGCAGTTTTAAACGGGAAGAGACCCAGTACTTC.

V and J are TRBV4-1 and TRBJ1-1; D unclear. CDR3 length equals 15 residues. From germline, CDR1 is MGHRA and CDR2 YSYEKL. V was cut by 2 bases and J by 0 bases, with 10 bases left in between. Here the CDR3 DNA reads TGCGCCAGCAGCCAAAGTTGGACTCTGAACACTGAAGCTTTCTTT. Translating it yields CASSQSWTLNTEAFF.

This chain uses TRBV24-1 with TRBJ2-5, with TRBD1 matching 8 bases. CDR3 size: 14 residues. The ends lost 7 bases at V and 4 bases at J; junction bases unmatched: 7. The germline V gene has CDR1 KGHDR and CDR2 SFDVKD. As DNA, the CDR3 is TGTGCCACCAGGGGGCAGGGGGCTGGAGAGACCCAGTACTTC. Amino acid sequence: CATRGQGAGETQYF.

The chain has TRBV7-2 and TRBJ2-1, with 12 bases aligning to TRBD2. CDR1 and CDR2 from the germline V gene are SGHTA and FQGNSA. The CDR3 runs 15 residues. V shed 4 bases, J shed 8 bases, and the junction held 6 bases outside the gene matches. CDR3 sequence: CASSSGLAGNDEQFF. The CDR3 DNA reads TGTGCCAGCAGCTCAGGACTAGCGGGAAACGATGAGCAGTTCTTC.

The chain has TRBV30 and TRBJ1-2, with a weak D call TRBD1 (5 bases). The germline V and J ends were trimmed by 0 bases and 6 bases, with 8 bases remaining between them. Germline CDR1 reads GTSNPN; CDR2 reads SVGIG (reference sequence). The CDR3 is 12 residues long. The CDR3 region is CAWSVRGDGYTF. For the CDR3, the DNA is TGTGCCTGGAGTGTACGGGGGGATGGCTACACCTTC. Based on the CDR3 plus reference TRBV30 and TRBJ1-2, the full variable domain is SQTIHQWPATLVQPVGSPLSLECTVEGTSNPNLYWYRQAAGRGLQLLFYSVGIGQISSEVPQNLSASRPQDRQFILSSKKLLLSDSGFYLCAWSVRGDGYTFGSGTRLTVV.

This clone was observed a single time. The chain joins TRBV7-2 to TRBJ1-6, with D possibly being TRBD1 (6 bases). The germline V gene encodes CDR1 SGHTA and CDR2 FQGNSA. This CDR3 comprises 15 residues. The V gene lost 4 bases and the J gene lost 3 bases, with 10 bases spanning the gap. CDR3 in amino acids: CASSSDSNYNSPLHF. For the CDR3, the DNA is TGTGCCAGCAGCTCGGACAGCAACTATAATTCACCCCTCCACTTT.

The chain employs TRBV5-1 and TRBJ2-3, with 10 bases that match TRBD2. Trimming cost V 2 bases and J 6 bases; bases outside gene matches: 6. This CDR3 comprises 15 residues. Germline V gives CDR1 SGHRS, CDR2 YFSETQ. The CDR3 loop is CASSLAGGPWDTQYF. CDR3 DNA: TGCGCCAGCAGCTTAGCGGGAGGGCCGTGGGATACGCAGTATTTT.

The CDR3 loop is CASSYSREGYNEQFF. The CDR3, as DNA: TGTGCCAGCAGTTACTCCCGGGAGGGATACAATGAGCAGTTCTTC. V and J are TRBV6-5 and TRBJ2-1; 8 nucleotides agree with TRBD2. Trimming removed 0 bases from V and 4 bases from J; junction bases left unmatched: 2. This CDR3 contains 15 residues. Per the germline V gene, CDR1 is MNHEY and CDR2 is SVGAGI.

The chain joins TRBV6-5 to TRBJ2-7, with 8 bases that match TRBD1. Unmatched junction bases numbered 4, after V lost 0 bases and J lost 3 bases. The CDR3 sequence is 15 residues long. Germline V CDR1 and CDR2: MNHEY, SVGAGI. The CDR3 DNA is TGTGCCAGCAGTTACTCCCGAGACAGGGGCTACGAGCAGTACTTC. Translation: CASSYSRDRGYEQYF.

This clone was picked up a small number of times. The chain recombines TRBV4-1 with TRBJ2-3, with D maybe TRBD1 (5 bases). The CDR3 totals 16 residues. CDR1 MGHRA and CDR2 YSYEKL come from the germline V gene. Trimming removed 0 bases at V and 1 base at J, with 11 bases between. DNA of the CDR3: TGCGCCAGCAGCCAAGATCTGCAGGGCCGCACAGATACGCAGTATTTT. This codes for CASSQDLQGRTDTQYF.

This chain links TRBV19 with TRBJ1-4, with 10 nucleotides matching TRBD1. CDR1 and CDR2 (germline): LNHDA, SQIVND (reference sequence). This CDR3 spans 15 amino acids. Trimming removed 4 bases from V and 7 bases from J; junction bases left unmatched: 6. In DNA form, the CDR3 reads TGTGCCAGTAGTACCAGACAGGGGGCGACTGAAAAACTGTTTTTT. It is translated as CASSTRQGATEKLFF.

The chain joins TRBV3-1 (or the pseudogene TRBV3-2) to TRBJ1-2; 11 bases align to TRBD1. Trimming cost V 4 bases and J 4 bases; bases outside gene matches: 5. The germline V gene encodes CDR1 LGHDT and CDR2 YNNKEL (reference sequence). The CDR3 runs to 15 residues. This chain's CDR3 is CASSRYGTGGYGYTF. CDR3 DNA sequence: TGTGCCAGCAGCCGTTACGGGACAGGGGGCTATGGCTACACCTTC.

CDR3 residues: CASSDGTGAYYGYTF. The CDR3 DNA follows: TGTGCCAGCAGTGACGGGACAGGCGCTTACTATGGCTACACCTTC. The chain recombines TRBV25-1 with TRBJ1-2, with 8 bases fitting TRBD1. Unmatched junction bases numbered 6, after V lost 3 bases and J lost 3 bases. Per the germline V gene, CDR1 is MGHDK and CDR2 is SYGVNS. The CDR3 consists of 15 residues.

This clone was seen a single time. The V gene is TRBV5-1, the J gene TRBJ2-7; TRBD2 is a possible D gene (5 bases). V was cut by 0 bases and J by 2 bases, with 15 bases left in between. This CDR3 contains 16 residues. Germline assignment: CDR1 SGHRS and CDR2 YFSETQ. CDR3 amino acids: CASSLGRGAVTYEQYF. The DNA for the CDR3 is TGCGCCAGCAGCTTGGGCCGGGGTGCAGTTACCTACGAGCAGTACTTC.

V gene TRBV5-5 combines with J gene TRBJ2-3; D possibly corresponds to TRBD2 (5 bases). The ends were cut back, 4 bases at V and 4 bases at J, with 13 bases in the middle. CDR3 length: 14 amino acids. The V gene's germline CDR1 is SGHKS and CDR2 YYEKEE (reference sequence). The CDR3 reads CASSPSVGADTQYF. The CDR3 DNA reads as TGTGCCAGCAGCCCATCCGTCGGGGCAGATACGCAGTATTTT.

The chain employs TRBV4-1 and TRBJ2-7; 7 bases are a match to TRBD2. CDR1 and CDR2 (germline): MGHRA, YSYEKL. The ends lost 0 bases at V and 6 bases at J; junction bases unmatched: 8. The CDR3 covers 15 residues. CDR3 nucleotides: TGCGCCAGCAGCCAAGATCGGGGGGAAGGGCGCGAGCAGTACTTC. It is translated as CASSQDRGEGREQYF.

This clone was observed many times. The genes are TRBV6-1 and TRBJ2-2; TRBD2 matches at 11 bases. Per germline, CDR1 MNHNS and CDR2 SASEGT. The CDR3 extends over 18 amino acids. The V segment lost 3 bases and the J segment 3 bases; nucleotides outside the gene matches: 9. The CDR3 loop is CASSELAGGTGDTGELFF. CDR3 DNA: TGTGCCAGCAGTGAGCTAGCGGGAGGTACCGGGGACACCGGGGAGCTGTTTTTT.

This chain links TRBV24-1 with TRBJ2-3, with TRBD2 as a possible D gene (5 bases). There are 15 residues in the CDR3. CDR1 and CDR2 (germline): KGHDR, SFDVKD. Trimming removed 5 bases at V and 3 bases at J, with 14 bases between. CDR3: CATSVRGSGTDTQYF. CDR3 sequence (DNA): TGTGCCACCAGTGTTCGCGGGTCGGGAACAGATACGCAGTATTTT.

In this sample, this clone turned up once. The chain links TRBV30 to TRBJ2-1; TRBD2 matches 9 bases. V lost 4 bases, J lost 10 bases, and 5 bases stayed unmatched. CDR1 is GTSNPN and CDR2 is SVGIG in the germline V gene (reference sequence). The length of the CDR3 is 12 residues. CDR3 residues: CAWTAGLAEQFF. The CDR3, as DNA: TGTGCCTGGACCGCCGGACTAGCGGAGCAGTTCTTC.

Written as DNA, the CDR3 is TGCGCCAGCAGCTTGGCACAGGGGGCGACAGATACGCAGTATTTT. Its translation is CASSLAQGATDTQYF. V and J are TRBV5-1 and TRBJ2-3; 9 nucleotides agree with TRBD1. Germline V CDR1 and CDR2: SGHRS, YFSETQ. The CDR3 is made up of 15 amino acids. The trim removed 0 bases at V and 3 bases at J, leaving 2 bases unmatched.

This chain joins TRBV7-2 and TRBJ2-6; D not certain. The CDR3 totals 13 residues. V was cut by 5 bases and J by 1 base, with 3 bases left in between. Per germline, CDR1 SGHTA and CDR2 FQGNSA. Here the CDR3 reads CASSRSGANVLTF. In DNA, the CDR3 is TGTGCCAGCAGCCGTTCTGGGGCCAACGTCCTGACTTTC.

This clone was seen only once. CDR3 in amino acids: CASREQVYGYTF. CDR3 in DNA: TGTGCCAGCAGGGAACAGGTCTATGGCTACACCTTC. This chain uses TRBV2 with TRBJ1-2, with D possibly TRBD1 on 5 matching bases. The CDR3 length is 12 residues. The V end was cut by 6 bases, the J end by 4 bases, with 9 bases between. The germline V gene has CDR1 SNHLY and CDR2 FYNNEI.

CDR3 amino acids: CASSSPWREGVGNTDTQYF. CDR3 sequence (DNA): TGTGCCAGCAGCTCCCCCTGGCGGGAGGGCGTTGGAAACACAGATACGCAGTATTTT. The gene calls are TRBV11-3 and TRBJ2-3; 9 bases agree with TRBD2. The CDR3 contains 19 residues. CDR1 and CDR2 (germline): SGHNT, YENEEA. V lost 4 bases to trimming and J lost 2 bases; unmatched junction nucleotides: 16.

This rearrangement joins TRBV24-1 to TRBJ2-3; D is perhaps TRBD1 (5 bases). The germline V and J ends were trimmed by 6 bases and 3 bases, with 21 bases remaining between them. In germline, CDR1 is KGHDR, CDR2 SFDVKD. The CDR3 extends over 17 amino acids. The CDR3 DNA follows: TGTGCCACCAGTCCATGGGGCGATATAGCTGGGACAGATACGCAGTATTTT. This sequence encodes CATSPWGDIAGTDTQYF.

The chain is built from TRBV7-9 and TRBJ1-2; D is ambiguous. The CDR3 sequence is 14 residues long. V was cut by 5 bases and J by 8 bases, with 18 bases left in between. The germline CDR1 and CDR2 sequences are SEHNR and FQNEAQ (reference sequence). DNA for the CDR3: TGTGCCAGCAGCGCCGGGGAGGGTCTCCGGGGCTACACCTTC. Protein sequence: CASSAGEGLRGYTF.